What follows are 18 T cell receptor beta chains derived from one specimen sequenced in a study of OX40 agonist ivuxolimab in advanced cancers. Sequencing used immunoSEQ multiplex PCR; TCRdb keeps in-frame clones, though not all of them. Of approximately 78,000 clones in the sample, roughly 86% were seen once. The source material was CD4+ or CD8+ T cells sorted from blood, sampled in a trial of the OX40 agonist ivuxolimab. All receptors derive from an adult with an advanced solid tumor such as melanoma, head and neck, liver or kidney cancer.

The rearrangement joins TRBV7-8 to TRBJ1-5, with TRBD1 matching over 7 bases. J gave up 6 bases and V 5 bases, and 16 bases lay outside the gene matches. CDR3 size: 17 residues. CDR1 is SGHVS and CDR2 is FQNEAQ in the germline V gene. The CDR3 nucleotides are TGTGCCAGCAGCCTAGGGGGCGGACACATTGCTGTTCAGCCCCAGCATTTT. Translating it yields CASSLGGGHIAVQPQHF.

The V call is TRBV21-1, the J call TRBJ2-4; the D call of TRBD2 is as the table states it, not checked on the DNA. TRBV21-1 is listed as a pseudogene. The CDR3 has 19 amino acids. This chain's CDR3 is CASSKDSNTGGVGKNIQYF. DNA for the CDR3: TGTGCCAGCAGCAAAGACTCGAACACCGGGGGGGTTGGCAAAAACATTCAGTACTTC.

This chain uses TRBV19 with TRBJ2-1; TRBD2 aligns across 8 bases. Per the germline V gene, CDR1 is LNHDA and CDR2 is SQIVND (reference sequence). V shed 6 bases and J 6 bases; nucleotides not matched to a gene: 13. This CDR3 spans 16 amino acids. The CDR3 region is CASRTLSGSSSNEQFF. CDR3 bases: TGTGCCAGTAGGACCCTAAGCGGGAGTAGTTCCAATGAGCAGTTCTTC.

The V gene is TRBV4-1, the J gene TRBJ2-3; D might be TRBD2 (5 bases). The CDR3 runs 13 residues. Trimming cost V 6 bases and J 6 bases, with 13 bases left between them. Per germline, CDR1 MGHRA and CDR2 YSYEKL. For the CDR3, the DNA is TGCGCCAGCAGGCAAAGCGGAGCCGATACGCAGTATTTT. Its protein is CASRQSGADTQYF.

This chain joins TRBV7-2 and TRBJ2-3, with D maybe TRBD2 (5 bases). The CDR3 loop spans 11 amino acids. Germline assignment: CDR1 SGHTA and CDR2 FQGNSA. V was shortened by 8 bases and J by 8 bases, with 11 bases between the two germline ends. CDR3 protein: CASATRGTQYF. CDR3 in DNA: TGTGCCAGCGCAACTCGGGGTACGCAGTATTTT.

This clone is a singleton in its sample. The chain employs TRBV5-6 and TRBJ1-3; D gene ambiguous. Looked up from germline, CDR1 is SGHDT and CDR2 is YYEEEE. The CDR3 has 15 amino acids. Trimming cost V 2 bases and J 2 bases, with 11 bases left between them. This CDR3 is CASSFFGFAGNTIYF. The CDR3 DNA is TGTGCCAGCAGCTTTTTTGGTTTTGCTGGAAACACCATATATTTT.

The V gene is TRBV7-2, the J gene TRBJ2-7; D is possibly TRBD1 (6 bases). The germline V gene has CDR1 SGHTA and CDR2 FQGNSA. V lost 5 bases, J lost 4 bases, and 18 bases lay in between. The CDR3 runs to 15 residues. CDR3 bases: TGTGCCAGCAGCCAAGATCAGGGGACATCTTACGAGCAGTACTTC. Translation: CASSQDQGTSYEQYF.

This clone was found once. The rearrangement links TRBV2 to TRBJ2-7; D may be TRBD2 (5 bases). The CDR3 totals 12 residues. V lost 11 bases and J 4 bases, leaving 15 bases between the germline ends. Germline V gene data show CDR1 as SNHLY and CDR2 as FYNNEI. The CDR3 loop reads CASRRLEYEQYF. DNA for the CDR3: TGTGCCTCACGGAGGTTAGAGTACGAGCAGTACTTC.

The chain has TRBV15 and TRBJ1-2; tentatively, D is TRBD1 (6 bases). CDR1 is LNHNV and CDR2 is YYDKDF in the germline V gene (reference sequence). The length of the CDR3 is 14 residues. V was cut by 0 bases and J by 6 bases, with 11 bases left in between. The CDR3 DNA follows: TGTGCCACCAGCAGAGATATAACAGGGAATGGCTACACCTTC. Encoded protein: CATSRDITGNGYTF.

This CDR3 is CASSAPGTDTQYF. The CDR3 nucleotides read TGTGCCAGCAGTGCCCCCGGCACAGATACGCAGTATTTT. V and J are TRBV25-1 and TRBJ2-3; D unclear. The germline CDR1 and CDR2 sequences are MGHDK and SYGVNS. Trimming removed 4 bases at V and 1 base at J, with 6 bases between. There are 13 residues in the CDR3.

The chain couples TRBV7-2 to TRBJ2-7, with no clear D. The CDR3 runs 14 residues. Germline values: CDR1 SGHTA, CDR2 FQGNSA. V lost 3 bases to trimming and J lost 1 base, with 10 bases between them. The CDR3 DNA follows: TGTGCCAGCAGCTTGTGGGGTTCTTCCTACGAGCAGTACTTC. As protein: CASSLWGSSYEQYF.

The V gene is TRBV19, the J gene TRBJ1-5, with D maybe TRBD1 (5 bases). V was cut by 3 bases and J by 4 bases, with 13 bases left in between. Germline V gene data show CDR1 as LNHDA and CDR2 as SQIVND (reference sequence). CDR3 length equals 15 residues. CDR3 in amino acids: CASSMGQLLNQPQHF. CDR3 nucleotides: TGTGCCAGTAGTATGGGGCAGCTCCTTAATCAGCCCCAGCATTTT.

This chain connects TRBV7-9 to TRBJ2-5; D gene ambiguous. V gave up 1 base and J gave up 5 bases, with 5 bases separating them. The germline CDR1 and CDR2 sequences are SEHNR and FQNEAQ (reference sequence). The CDR3 runs 12 residues. CDR3 bases: TGTGCCAGCAGCTTAGTGATGGAGACCCAGTACTTC. It specifies CASSLVMETQYF. Complete variable domain (other parts from reference TRBV7-9 and TRBJ2-5): DTGVSQNPRHKITKRGQNVTFRCDPISEHNRLYWYRQTLGQGPEFLTYFQNEAQLEKSRLLSDRFSAERPKGSFSTLEIQRTEQGDSAMYLCASSLVMETQYFGPGTRLLVL.

This rearrangement joins TRBV29-1 to TRBJ2-5; TRBD2 matches at 7 bases. This CDR3 spans 14 amino acids. CDR1 and CDR2 from the germline V gene are SQVTM and ANQGSEA. V dropped 3 bases and J dropped 5; count of bases not matched to a gene: 9. CDR3 sequence reads: CSVELSSGGETQYF. CDR3 bases: TGCAGCGTTGAGCTCTCTAGCGGCGGGGAGACCCAGTACTTC.

V gene TRBV7-2 combines with J gene TRBJ2-1, with D perhaps TRBD2 (5 bases). The CDR3 length is 15 residues. Germline assignment: CDR1 SGHTA and CDR2 FQGNSA. The V and J ends lost 5 bases and 6 bases respectively, with 17 bases between them. DNA for the CDR3: TGTGCCAGCAGCCCCCCAGGTCTGCGGGCCAATGAGCAGTTCTTC. Its translation: CASSPPGLRANEQFF.

This chain joins TRBV4-1 and TRBJ1-2; no clear D. The CDR3 is made up of 15 amino acids. Trimming removed 3 bases at V and 7 bases at J, with 18 bases between. Germline CDR1 and CDR2: MGHRA and YSYEKL. The CDR3 region is CASSQETPARGGYTF. CDR3 nucleotide sequence: TGCGCCAGCAGCCAGGAAACACCCGCCCGGGGTGGCTACACCTTC.

As DNA, the CDR3 is TGTGCCTGGAGATTGACAGGGCGAAGAGCTGGGGCCAACGTCCTGACTTTC. Amino acid sequence: CAWRLTGRRAGANVLTF. This chain links TRBV30 with TRBJ2-6, with 7 bases matching TRBD1. This CDR3 is 17 amino acids long. Germline CDR1 and CDR2: GTSNPN and SVGIG (reference sequence). After removal of 3 bases from V and 2 bases from J, the junction contained 10 bases not matched to a gene. Together with reference TRBV30 and TRBJ2-6, the CDR3 gives the full variable domain: SQTIHQWPATLVQPVGSPLSLECTVEGTSNPNLYWYRQAAGRGLQLLFYSVGIGQISSEVPQNLSASRPQDRQFILSSKKLLLSDSGFYLCAWRLTGRRAGANVLTFGAGSRLTVL.

V usage is TRBV6-5 and J usage is TRBJ1-2; D is possibly TRBD1 (5 bases). V gave up 6 bases and J gave up 7 bases, with 12 bases separating them. The germline gives CDR1 MNHEY, CDR2 SVGAGI. CDR3 length: 12 residues. The CDR3 DNA reads as TGTGCCAGCAGCCGCCGGGACCGTGGCTACACCTTC. Protein product: CASSRRDRGYTF.